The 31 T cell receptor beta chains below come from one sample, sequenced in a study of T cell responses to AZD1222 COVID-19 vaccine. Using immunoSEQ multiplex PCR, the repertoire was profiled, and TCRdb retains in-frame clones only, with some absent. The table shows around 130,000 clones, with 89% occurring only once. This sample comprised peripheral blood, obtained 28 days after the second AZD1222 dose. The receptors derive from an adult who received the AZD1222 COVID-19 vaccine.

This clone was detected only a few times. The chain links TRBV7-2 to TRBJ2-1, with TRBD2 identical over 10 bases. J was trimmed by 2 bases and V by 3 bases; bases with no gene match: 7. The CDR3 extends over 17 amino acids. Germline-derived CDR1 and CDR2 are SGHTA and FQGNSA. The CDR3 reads CASSFSGTSVAYNEQFF. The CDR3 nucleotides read TGTGCCAGCAGCTTCTCCGGGACTAGCGTCGCCTACAATGAGCAGTTCTTC.

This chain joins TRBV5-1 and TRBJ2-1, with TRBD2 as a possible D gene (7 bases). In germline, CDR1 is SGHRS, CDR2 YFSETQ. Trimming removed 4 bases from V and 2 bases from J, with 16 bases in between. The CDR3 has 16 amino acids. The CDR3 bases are TGCGCCAGCAGCGACCCAAAAGGGGGGGCCTACAATGAGCAGTTCTTC. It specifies CASSDPKGGAYNEQFF.

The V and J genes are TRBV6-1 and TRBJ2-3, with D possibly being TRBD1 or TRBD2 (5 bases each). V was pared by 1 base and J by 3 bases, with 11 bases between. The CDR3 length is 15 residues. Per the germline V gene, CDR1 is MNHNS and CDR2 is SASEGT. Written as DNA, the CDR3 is TGTGCCAGCAGTGAAGTAAGAGGGGCTACAGATACGCAGTATTTT. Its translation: CASSEVRGATDTQYF.

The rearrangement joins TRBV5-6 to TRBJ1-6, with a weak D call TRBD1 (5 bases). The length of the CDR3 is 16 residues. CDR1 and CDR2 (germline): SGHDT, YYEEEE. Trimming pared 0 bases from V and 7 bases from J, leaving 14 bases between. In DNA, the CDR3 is TGTGCCAGCAGCTTGGGCGGGGGAGGGTGGAATTCACCCCTCCACTTT. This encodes CASSLGGGGWNSPLHF.

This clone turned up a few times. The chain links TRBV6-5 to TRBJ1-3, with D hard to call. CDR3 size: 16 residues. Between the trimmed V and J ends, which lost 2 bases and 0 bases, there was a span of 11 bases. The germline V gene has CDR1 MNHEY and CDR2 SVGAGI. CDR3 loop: CASSYDTVLSGNTIYF. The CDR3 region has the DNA TGTGCCAGCAGTTACGATACGGTGCTCTCTGGAAACACCATATATTTT.

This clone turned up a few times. This CDR3 is CASSWGSGTTYEQYF. The CDR3 DNA reads as TGTGCCAGCAGCTGGGGTAGCGGGACGACCTACGAGCAGTACTTC. The gene calls are TRBV11-2 and TRBJ2-7; TRBD2 matches 8 bases. Germline-derived CDR1 and CDR2 are SGHAT and FQNNGV. Trimming cost V 4 bases and J 2 bases; bases outside gene matches: 7. This CDR3 comprises 15 residues.

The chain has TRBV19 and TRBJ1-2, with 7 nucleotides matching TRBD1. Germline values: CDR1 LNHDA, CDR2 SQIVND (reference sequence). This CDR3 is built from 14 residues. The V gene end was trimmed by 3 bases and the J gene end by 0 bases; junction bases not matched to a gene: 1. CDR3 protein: CASSMGQTNYGYTF. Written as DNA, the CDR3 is TGTGCCAGTAGTATGGGACAGACTAACTATGGCTACACCTTC.

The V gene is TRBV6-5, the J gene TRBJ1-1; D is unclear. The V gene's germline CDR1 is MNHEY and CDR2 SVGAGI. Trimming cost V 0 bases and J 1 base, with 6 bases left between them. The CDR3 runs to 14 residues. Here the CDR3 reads CASSYSHRNTEAFF. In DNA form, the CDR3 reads TGTGCCAGCAGTTACTCACACAGGAACACTGAAGCTTTCTTT.

CDR3 bases: TGTGCCAGTAGTATGCGAGGACAGGGAATCGTGACGAGCTCCTATAATTCACCCCTCCACTTT. Protein sequence: CASSMRGQGIVTSSYNSPLHF. The chain recombines TRBV19 with TRBJ1-6, with 8 nucleotides matching TRBD1. The CDR3 loop spans 21 amino acids. J gave up 0 bases and V 3 bases, and 16 bases lay outside the gene matches. Per germline, CDR1 LNHDA and CDR2 SQIVND (reference sequence).

The CDR3 region has the DNA TGTGCCAGCAGCTTAGAGGGGGATCAGCCCCAGCATTTT. Its translation is CASSLEGDQPQHF. J is TRBJ1-5 and V is TRBV11-2; a weak D match, TRBD1 (5 bases). The V gene lost 0 bases and the J gene lost 5 bases, with 5 bases spanning the gap. The V gene's germline CDR1 is SGHAT and CDR2 FQNNGV. There are 13 residues in the CDR3. The whole variable domain, remainder taken from reference TRBV11-2 and TRBJ1-5, is EAGVAQSPRYKIIEKRQSVAFWCNPISGHATLYWYQQILGQGPKLLIQFQNNGVVDDSQLPKDRFSAERLKGVDSTLKIQPAKLEDSAVYLCASSLEGDQPQHFGDGTRLSIL.

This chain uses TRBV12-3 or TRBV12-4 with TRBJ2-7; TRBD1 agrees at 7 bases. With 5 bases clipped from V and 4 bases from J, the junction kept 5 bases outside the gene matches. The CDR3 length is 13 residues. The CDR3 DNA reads TGTGCCAGCAGTCGAAACAGGGGATACGAGCAGTACTTC. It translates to CASSRNRGYEQYF.

The CDR3 here is CASSPRTGGLSGNTIYF. The CDR3 nucleotides read TGTGCCAGCTCACCACGGACCGGGGGTCTCTCTGGAAACACCATATATTTT. This chain links TRBV18 with TRBJ1-3; D perhaps matches TRBD1 (5 bases). This CDR3 comprises 17 residues. Germline values: CDR1 KGHSH, CDR2 LQKENI. Deletions cut 1 base from V and 0 bases from J, with 13 bases between. Together with reference TRBV18 and TRBJ1-3, the CDR3 gives the full variable domain: NAGVMQNPRHLVRRRGQEARLRCSPMKGHSHVYWYRQLPEEGLKFMVYLQKENIIDESGMPKERFSAEFPKEGPSILRIQQVVRGDSAAYFCASSPRTGGLSGNTIYFGEGSWLTVV.

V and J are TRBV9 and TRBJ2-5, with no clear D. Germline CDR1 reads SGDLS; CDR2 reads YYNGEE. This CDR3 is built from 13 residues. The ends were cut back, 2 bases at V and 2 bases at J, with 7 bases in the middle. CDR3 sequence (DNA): TGTGCCAGCAGCGTGGCAGTACAAGAGACCCAGTACTTC. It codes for CASSVAVQETQYF.

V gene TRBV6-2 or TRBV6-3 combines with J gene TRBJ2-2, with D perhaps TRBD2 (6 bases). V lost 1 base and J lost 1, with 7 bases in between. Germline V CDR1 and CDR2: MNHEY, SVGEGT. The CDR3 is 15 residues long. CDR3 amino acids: CASSYFSGNTGELFF. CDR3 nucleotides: TGTGCCAGCAGTTACTTTAGCGGGAACACCGGGGAGCTGTTTTTT.

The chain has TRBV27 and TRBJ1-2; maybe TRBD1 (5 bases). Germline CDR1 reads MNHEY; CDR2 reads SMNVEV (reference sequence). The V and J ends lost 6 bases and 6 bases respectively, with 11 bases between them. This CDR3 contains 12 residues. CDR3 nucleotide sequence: TGTGCCAGCAGCTTCAGGGTGGATGGCTACACCTTC. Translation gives CASSFRVDGYTF.

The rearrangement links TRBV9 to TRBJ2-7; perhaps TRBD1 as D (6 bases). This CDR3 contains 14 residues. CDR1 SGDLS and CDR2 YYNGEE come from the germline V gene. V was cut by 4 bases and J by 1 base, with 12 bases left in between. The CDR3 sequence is CASSPRQESYEQYF. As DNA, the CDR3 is TGTGCCAGCAGCCCGCGACAGGAGTCCTACGAGCAGTACTTC. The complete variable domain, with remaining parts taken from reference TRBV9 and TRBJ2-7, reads DSGVTQTPKHLITATGQRVTLRCSPRSGDLSVYWYQQSLDQGLQFLIQYYNGEERAKGNILERFSAQQFPDLHSELNLSSLELGDSALYFCASSPRQESYEQYFGPGTRLTVT.

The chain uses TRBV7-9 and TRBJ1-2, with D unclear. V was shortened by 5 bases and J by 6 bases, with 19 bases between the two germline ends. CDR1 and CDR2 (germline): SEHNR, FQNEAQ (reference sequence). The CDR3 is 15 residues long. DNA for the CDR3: TGTGCCAGCAGCCCCTCCTTGTCCGGGTTTCATGGCTACACCTTC. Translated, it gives CASSPSLSGFHGYTF.

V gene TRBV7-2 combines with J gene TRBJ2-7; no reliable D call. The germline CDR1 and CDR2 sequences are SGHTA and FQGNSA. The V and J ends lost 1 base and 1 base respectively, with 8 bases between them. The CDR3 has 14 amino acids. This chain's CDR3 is CASSLGPGSYEQYF. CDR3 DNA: TGTGCCAGCAGCTTAGGGCCGGGTTCCTACGAGCAGTACTTC.

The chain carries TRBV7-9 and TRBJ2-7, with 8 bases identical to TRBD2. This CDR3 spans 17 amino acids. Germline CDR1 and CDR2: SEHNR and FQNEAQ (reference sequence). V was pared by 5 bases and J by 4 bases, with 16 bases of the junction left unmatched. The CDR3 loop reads CASSPETGGFTTYEQYF. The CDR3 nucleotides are TGTGCCAGCAGCCCCGAAACGGGGGGGTTTACGACTTACGAGCAGTACTTC.

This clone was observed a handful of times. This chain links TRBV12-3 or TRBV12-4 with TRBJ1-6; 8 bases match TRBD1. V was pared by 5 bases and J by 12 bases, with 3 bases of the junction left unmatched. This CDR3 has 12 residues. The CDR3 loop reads CASSGQGGPLHF. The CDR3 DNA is TGTGCCAGCAGTGGACAGGGTGGACCCCTCCACTTT.

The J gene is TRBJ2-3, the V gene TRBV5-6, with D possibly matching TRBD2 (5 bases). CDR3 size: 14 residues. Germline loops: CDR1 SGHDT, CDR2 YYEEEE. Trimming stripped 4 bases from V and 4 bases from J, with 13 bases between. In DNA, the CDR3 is TGTGCCAGCAGCCATGACTATTTTCCAGATACGCAGTATTTT. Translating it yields CASSHDYFPDTQYF. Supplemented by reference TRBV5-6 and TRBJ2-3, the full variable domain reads DAGVTQSPTHLIKTRGQQVTLRCSPKSGHDTVSWYQQALGQGPQFIFQYYEEEERQRGNFPDRFSGHQFPNYSSELNVNALLLGDSALYLCASSHDYFPDTQYFGPGTRLTVL.

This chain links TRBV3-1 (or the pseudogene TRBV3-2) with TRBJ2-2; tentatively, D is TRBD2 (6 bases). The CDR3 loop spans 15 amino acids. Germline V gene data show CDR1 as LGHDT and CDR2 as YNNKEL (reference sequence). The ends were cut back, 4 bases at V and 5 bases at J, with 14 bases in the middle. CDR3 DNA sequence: TGTGCCAGCAGCCGTCCAGGGAGGAGAACCGGGGAGCTGTTTTTT. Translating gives CASSRPGRRTGELFF.

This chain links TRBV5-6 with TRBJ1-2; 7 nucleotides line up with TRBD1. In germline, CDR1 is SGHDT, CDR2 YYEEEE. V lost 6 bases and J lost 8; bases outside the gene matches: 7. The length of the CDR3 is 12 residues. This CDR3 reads CASNTGVIGYTF. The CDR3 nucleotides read TGTGCCAGCAATACAGGGGTAATCGGCTACACCTTC.

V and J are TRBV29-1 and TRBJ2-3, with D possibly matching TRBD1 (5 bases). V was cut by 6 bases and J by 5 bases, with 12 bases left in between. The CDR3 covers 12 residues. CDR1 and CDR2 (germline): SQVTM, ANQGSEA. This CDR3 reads CSVRVPGDTQYF. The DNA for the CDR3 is TGCAGCGTCAGGGTTCCGGGAGATACGCAGTATTTT.

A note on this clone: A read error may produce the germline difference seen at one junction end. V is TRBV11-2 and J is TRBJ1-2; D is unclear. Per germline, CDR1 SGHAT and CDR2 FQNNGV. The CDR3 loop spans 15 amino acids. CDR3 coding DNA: TGTGCCAGCAGCTCAAGACTCATTTCGGGCCTCAATTCAATATTC. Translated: CASSSRLISGLNSIF.

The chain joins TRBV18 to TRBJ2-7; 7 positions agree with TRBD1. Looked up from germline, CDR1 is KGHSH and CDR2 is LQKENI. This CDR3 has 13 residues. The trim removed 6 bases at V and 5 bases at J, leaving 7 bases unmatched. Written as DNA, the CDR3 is TGTGCCAGCTCCCACAGGGGAGACGACGAGCAGTACTTC. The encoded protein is CASSHRGDDEQYF. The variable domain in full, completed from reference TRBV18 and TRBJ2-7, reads NAGVMQNPRHLVRRRGQEARLRCSPMKGHSHVYWYRQLPEEGLKFMVYLQKENIIDESGMPKERFSAEFPKEGPSILRIQQVVRGDSAAYFCASSHRGDDEQYFGPGTRLTVT.

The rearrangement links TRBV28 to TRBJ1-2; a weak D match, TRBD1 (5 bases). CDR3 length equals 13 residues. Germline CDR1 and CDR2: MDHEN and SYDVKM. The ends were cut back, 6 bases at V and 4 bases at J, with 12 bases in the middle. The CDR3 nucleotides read TGTGCCAGCAGCCGGGGGGGGACCTATGGCTACACCTTC. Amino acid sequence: CASSRGGTYGYTF.

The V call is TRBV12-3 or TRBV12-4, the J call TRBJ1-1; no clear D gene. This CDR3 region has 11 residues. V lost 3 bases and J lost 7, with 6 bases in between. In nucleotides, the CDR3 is TGTGCCAGCAGTTTTAGGAATGAAGCTTTCTTT. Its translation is CASSFRNEAFF.

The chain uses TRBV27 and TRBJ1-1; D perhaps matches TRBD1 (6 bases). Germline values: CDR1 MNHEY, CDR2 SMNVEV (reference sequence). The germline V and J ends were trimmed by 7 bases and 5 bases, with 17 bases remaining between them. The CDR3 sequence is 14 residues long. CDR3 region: CASTPFGGGTEAFF. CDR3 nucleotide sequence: TGTGCCAGCACCCCCTTCGGGGGCGGTACTGAAGCTTTCTTT.

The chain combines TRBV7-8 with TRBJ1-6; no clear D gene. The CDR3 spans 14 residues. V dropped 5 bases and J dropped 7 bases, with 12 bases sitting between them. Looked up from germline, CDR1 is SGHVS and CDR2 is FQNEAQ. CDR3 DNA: TGTGCCAGCAGCGACCAGGTTGGGAATTCACCCCTCCACTTT. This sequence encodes CASSDQVGNSPLHF.

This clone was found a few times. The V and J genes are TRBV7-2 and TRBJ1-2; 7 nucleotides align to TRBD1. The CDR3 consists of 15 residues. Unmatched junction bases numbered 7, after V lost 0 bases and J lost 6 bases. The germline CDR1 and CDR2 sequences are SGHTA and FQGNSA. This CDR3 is CASSLALRTGHGYTF. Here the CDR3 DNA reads TGTGCCAGCAGCTTAGCGCTAAGGACAGGACATGGCTACACCTTC.